This TCR beta chain originates from a study of T cell repertoires in cytomegalovirus infection. Study context: CMV epitopes used comprised recently identified HLA-C-restricted ones and well-studied HLA-B-restricted ones. In public TCR beta signatures, there were indications of both CMV infection and matching HLA type.

TCRdb passed the reads through MiXCR, listing each CDR3 protein once. The sample holds roughly 570,000 distinct CDR3 sequences; 40% are singletons and the top ten take around 48%. In its sample, this clonotype was seen a few times. Its antigen is currently unknown. The CDR3 loop spans 14 amino acids. Germline-derived CDR1 and CDR2 are MGHRA and YSYEKL. The ends were cut back, 0 bases at V and 5 bases at J, with 10 bases in the middle. Whole-study findings and limits: Dominating the ex vivo response were TCR beta clonotypes that were CMV-specific and HLA-C-restricted. Public TCR beta family frequency separated CMV-and-HLA carriers, including in an independent cohort.

The genes are TRBV4-1 and TRBJ2-5; D not resolved. This sample comprised cultured PBMCs, obtained from culture after CMV antigen stimulation. This clonotype originated in a human donor in good health (CMV status not recorded). Some clones in this sample may be carry-over from other donors' samples. The CDR3 DNA reads TGCGCCAGCAGCCAAGAGTACCAAGTGGAGACCCAGTACTTC. The encoded protein is CASSQEYQVETQYF.